Following are 24 T cell receptor beta chains from one sample sequenced in a study of blood T cell repertoires in COVID-19. Sequencing used immunoSEQ multiplex PCR; TCRdb keeps in-frame clones, though not all of them. The data contain 400,000 to 500,000 clones, approximately 90% of them singletons. Material for sequencing was PBMCs or T cells enriched from blood (not recorded which). All receptors derive from a woman aged 18 to 35 who had been exposed to COVID-19.

The CDR3 region has the DNA TGTGCCAGTAGTACGGGTCCGGGGCAGGGGGCCTACGAGCAGTACTTC. Translation: CASSTGPGQGAYEQYF. The chain has TRBV19 and TRBJ2-7; TRBD1 matches at 7 bases. Germline V gene lookup returns CDR1 LNHDA and CDR2 SQIVND (reference sequence). The CDR3 has 16 amino acids. V lost 4 bases and J lost 2; bases outside the gene matches: 11.

The chain couples TRBV11-1 to TRBJ1-1; D is undetermined. V was pared by 1 base and J by 4 bases, with 16 bases between. The CDR3 runs 16 residues. Germline CDR1 is SGHAT and CDR2 is FQDESV (reference sequence). CDR3 in DNA: TGTGCCAGCAGCTTAGACTTCCGGGGTCCGGGCACTGAAGCTTTCTTT. The encoded protein is CASSLDFRGPGTEAFF.

The chain employs TRBV19 and TRBJ2-2, with TRBD1 matching over 11 bases. CDR1 and CDR2 from the germline V gene are LNHDA and SQIVND (reference sequence). The CDR3 runs to 16 residues. Trimming at V came to 1 base and at J to 4 bases, leaving 2 bases not matched to a gene. The CDR3, as DNA: TGTGCCAGTAGTATAGGGACAGGGGGCCGCACCGGGGAGCTGTTTTTT. It is translated as CASSIGTGGRTGELFF.

The J gene is TRBJ2-7, the V gene TRBV14; TRBD2 aligns across 10 bases. CDR1 and CDR2 (germline): SGHDN, FVKESK. CDR3 size: 16 residues. After removal of 4 bases from V and 0 bases from J, the junction contained 6 bases not matched to a gene. In DNA form, the CDR3 reads TGTGCCAGCAGCCCACTAGCGGGAAAGAGCTCCTACGAGCAGTACTTC. Protein: CASSPLAGKSSYEQYF. Looking up the rest from reference TRBV14 and TRBJ2-7 gives the full variable domain: EAGVTQFPSHSVIEKGQTVTLRCDPISGHDNLYWYRRVMGKEIKFLLHFVKESKQDESGMPNNRFLAERTGGTYSTLKVQPAELEDSGVYFCASSPLAGKSSYEQYFGPGTRLTVT.

This rearrangement joins TRBV19 to TRBJ2-7; perhaps TRBD1 as D (6 bases). The CDR3 consists of 14 residues. CDR1 is LNHDA and CDR2 is SQIVND in the germline V gene (reference sequence). V dropped 4 bases and J dropped 5 bases, with 15 bases sitting between them. The CDR3 DNA reads TGTGCCAGTAGTAACCGCGCAGGGGTGGACGAGCAGTACTTC. Encoded protein: CASSNRAGVDEQYF. Based on the CDR3 plus reference TRBV19 and TRBJ2-7, the full variable domain is DGGITQSPKYLFRKEGQNVTLSCEQNLNHDAMYWYRQDPGQGLRLIYYSQIVNDFQKGDIAEGYSVSREKKESFPLTVTSAQKNPTAFYLCASSNRAGVDEQYFGPGTRLTVT.

The rearrangement uses TRBV14 and TRBJ2-6; the D is unclear. Germline V gene data show CDR1 as SGHDN and CDR2 as FVKESK. The CDR3 is 15 residues long. V lost 0 bases, J lost 0 bases, and 3 bases lay in between. The CDR3 nucleotides are TGTGCCAGCAGCCAAGACAGCTCTGGGGCCAACGTCCTGACTTTC. Translating it yields CASSQDSSGANVLTF.

The chain carries TRBV14 and TRBJ1-1; D unclear. Between the trimmed V and J ends, which lost 0 bases and 5 bases, there was a span of 10 bases. CDR1 is SGHDN, CDR2 FVKESK, per germline. This CDR3 has 14 residues. In nucleotides, the CDR3 is TGTGCCAGCAGCCAAGAGGTCTCGAGGACTGAAGCTTTCTTT. It specifies CASSQEVSRTEAFF.

The V call is TRBV5-5, the J call TRBJ1-1; 8 bases line up with TRBD1. Germline V gene lookup returns CDR1 SGHKS and CDR2 YYEKEE (reference sequence). V lost 4 bases, J lost 1 base, and 6 bases stayed unmatched. The CDR3 sequence is 15 residues long. The DNA of the CDR3 is TGTGCCAGCAGCCATAGACAGGGGACGAACACTGAAGCTTTCTTT. Its translation is CASSHRQGTNTEAFF.

This chain joins TRBV13 and TRBJ2-2, with 7 bases fitting TRBD1. Germline V gene lookup returns CDR1 PRHDT and CDR2 FYEKMQ (reference sequence). The ends lost 4 bases at V and 6 bases at J; junction bases unmatched: 2. CDR3 length: 13 residues. The CDR3 region has the DNA TGTGCCAGCAGCTCACAGGGGCCCGGGGAGCTGTTTTTT. Translating gives CASSSQGPGELFF.

The chain has TRBV5-4 and TRBJ2-7, with D perhaps matching TRBD1 (6 bases). This CDR3 is built from 14 residues. V shed 2 bases and J shed 0 bases, with 9 bases lying between them. CDR1 and CDR2 (germline): SGHNT, YYREEE (reference sequence). In nucleotides, the CDR3 is TGTGCCAGCAGCTTAAGGGGGTTCTCCTACGAGCAGTACTTC. Protein product: CASSLRGFSYEQYF.

The chain is built from TRBV7-2 and TRBJ2-7, with a tentative D call TRBD2 (5 bases). Trimming stripped 5 bases from V and 7 bases from J, with 15 bases between. The CDR3 is 13 amino acids. CDR1 SGHTA and CDR2 FQGNSA come from the germline V gene. CDR3 DNA: TGTGCCAGCAGCGTGCTAGCACCCCTTGAGCAGTACTTC. It translates to CASSVLAPLEQYF.

This clone was counted a single time. The chain joins TRBV19 to TRBJ1-1, with D possibly TRBD1 on 6 matching bases. The CDR3 contains 16 residues. V lost 5 bases, J lost 1 base, and 17 bases lay in between. Germline CDR1 reads LNHDA; CDR2 reads SQIVND (reference sequence). CDR3 sequence reads: CASSPLVGAGNTEAFF. The CDR3 DNA follows: TGTGCCAGTAGTCCCCTAGTGGGGGCAGGGAACACTGAAGCTTTCTTT.

The gene calls are TRBV19 and TRBJ1-4; 7 bases fit TRBD1. This CDR3 has 12 amino acids. The V and J ends lost 6 bases and 7 bases, in that order; junction bases with no gene match: 2. CDR1 and CDR2 from the germline V gene are LNHDA and SQIVND (reference sequence). The CDR3 DNA follows: TGTGCCAGTAGCACAGGGGTTGAAAAACTGTTTTTT. It codes for CASSTGVEKLFF.

The V and J genes are TRBV29-1 and TRBJ2-7; TRBD2 matches at 10 bases. The V segment lost 3 bases and the J segment 2 bases; nucleotides outside the gene matches: 1. Germline assignment: CDR1 SQVTM and CDR2 ANQGSEA. The CDR3 length is 13 residues. The CDR3 DNA is TGCAGCGTTGAGGGACTAGCGCCCTACGAGCAGTACTTC. This translates into CSVEGLAPYEQYF.

CDR3 sequence: CASSQGGFETEAFF. As DNA, the CDR3 is TGTGCCAGCAGCCAAGGGGGCTTCGAGACTGAAGCTTTCTTT. This chain joins TRBV4-2 and TRBJ1-1; D might be TRBD1 (5 bases). Germline CDR1 is LGHNA and CDR2 is YNFKEQ. Trimming pared 1 base from V and 5 bases from J, leaving 11 bases between. This CDR3 has 14 amino acids.

The gene calls are TRBV13 and TRBJ2-5; 11 bases fit TRBD2. Trimming removed 3 bases from V and 1 base from J; junction bases left unmatched: 4. CDR3 length: 16 amino acids. Germline assignment: CDR1 PRHDT and CDR2 FYEKMQ (reference sequence). The CDR3 reads CASSFKTSGIQETQYF. The CDR3, as DNA: TGTGCCAGCAGCTTCAAGACTAGCGGGATCCAAGAGACCCAGTACTTC.

The sample holds one count of this clone. The chain has TRBV28 and TRBJ1-2; 12 nucleotides align to TRBD1. The germline V gene has CDR1 MDHEN and CDR2 SYDVKM. J lost 8 bases, V lost 5 bases, and 6 bases had no gene match. The CDR3 runs to 14 residues. CDR3 nucleotide sequence: TGTGCCAGCAGTAGGGGACAGGGGGCCAGGGGCTACACCTTC. Protein product: CASSRGQGARGYTF.

The J gene is TRBJ1-5, the V gene TRBV11-2, with D tentatively TRBD1 (5 bases). Germline assignment: CDR1 SGHAT and CDR2 FQNNGV. The CDR3 consists of 13 residues. V lost 6 bases and J 5 bases, leaving 11 bases between the germline ends. DNA for the CDR3: TGTGCCAGCAGTCGCGGAGGGGATCAGCCCCAGCATTTT. This codes for CASSRGGDQPQHF.

This chain joins TRBV29-1 and TRBJ2-7, with D maybe TRBD2 (6 bases). The CDR3 has 14 amino acids. The V gene's germline CDR1 is SQVTM and CDR2 ANQGSEA. V shed 8 bases and J shed 1 base, with 18 bases lying between them. The CDR3 nucleotides are TGCAGCCACTTGAAGGCAGGGAGGTCCTACGAGCAGTACTTC. This encodes CSHLKAGRSYEQYF.

The CDR3 sequence: CASSFLDRDWANEKLFF. CDR3 DNA: TGTGCCAGCAGTTTCCTGGACAGGGACTGGGCTAATGAAAAACTGTTTTTT. The chain uses TRBV28 and TRBJ1-4, with 8 positions matching TRBD1. V dropped 3 bases and J dropped 3; count of bases not matched to a gene: 9. Germline loops: CDR1 MDHEN, CDR2 SYDVKM. CDR3 length: 17 amino acids.

The chain carries TRBV4-3 and TRBJ2-3; tentative D call: TRBD2 (6 bases). CDR3 length equals 15 residues. Germline values: CDR1 LGHNA, CDR2 YSLEER. Trimming shortened V by 4 bases and J by 1 base, and 12 bases separated the two germline ends. The DNA of the CDR3 is TGCGCCAGCAGCCCACGGGGGTCGGGCACAGATACGCAGTATTTT. Translated: CASSPRGSGTDTQYF.

V and J are TRBV9 and TRBJ2-5; a weak D match, TRBD2 (7 bases). The CDR3 spans 15 residues. The germline V and J ends were trimmed by 3 bases and 1 base, with 13 bases remaining between them. Germline assignment: CDR1 SGDLS and CDR2 YYNGEE. CDR3 in DNA: TGTGCCAGCAGCGAGGGGGGACTACTCCAAGAGACCCAGTACTTC. Residues: CASSEGGLLQETQYF.

This clone was found a few times. V usage is TRBV24-1 and J usage is TRBJ1-2; D is unclear. The V gene lost 1 base and the J gene lost 6 bases, with 11 bases spanning the gap. Germline values: CDR1 KGHDR, CDR2 SFDVKD. The CDR3 length is 14 residues. For the CDR3, the DNA is TGTGCCACCAGTGATTTCCCCCAGTCTCATGGCTACACCTTC. The encoded protein is CATSDFPQSHGYTF.

The chain's CDR3 is CSVEGARQETQYF. The CDR3 DNA reads TGCAGCGTTGAGGGGGCAAGGCAAGAGACCCAGTACTTC. This sequence joins TRBV29-1 and TRBJ2-5; possible D gene TRBD1, 6 bases. Germline CDR1 is SQVTM and CDR2 is ANQGSEA. V was cut by 3 bases and J by 2 bases, with 10 bases left in between. This CDR3 has 13 amino acids.